This T cell receptor (beta chain) was captured in a study of cytotoxic CD8 clonotypes in ibrutinib-treated CLL. On the study more broadly: Patients gave response samples after a median 12 months of treatment, range 6 to 36. The study recorded mean values of almost 260,000 productive templates and 80,000 to 100,000 productive rearrangements per sample.

Profiling relied on immunoSEQ multiplex PCR, and the TCRdb table lists in-frame clones only, not all of them. The table lists approximately 160,000 clones, about 88% of them singletons, with roughly 3% in the top ten. About this clone itself: The antigen is unknown.

The TCR beta libraries used 2 to 2.5 micrograms of genomic DNA that came from cryopreserved PBMCs. General study points: Pretreatment clonality was elevated relative to age-matched healthy donors and paralleled circulating CD8+ T-cell counts.

The CDR3 runs 19 residues. V was trimmed by 3 bases and J by 2 bases, leaving 26 bases between them. Germline loops: CDR1 GTSNPN, CDR2 SVGIG (reference sequence). The V gene is TRBV30, the J gene TRBJ1-5; D is perhaps TRBD1 (6 bases). This sequence originates from a human donor with chronic lymphocytic leukemia. The starting material was PBMCs, obtained at disease progression, from a patient treated with ibrutinib. The CDR3 bases are TGTGCCTGGAGGGCTTCTAGGGACACTCTTTGGTTTGGCAATCAGCCCCAGCATTTT. This translates into CAWRASRDTLWFGNQPQHF.